The T cell receptor (beta chain) under discussion was sequenced for a study of cytomegalovirus exposure and HLA in healthy donors. There are many counts of this clone. What it binds is unknown. CDR3 length equals 12 residues. V trimming: 10 bases; J trimming: 4 bases; junction bases outside the gene matches: 4. The study, taken as a whole, reports: Researchers catalogued about 150 TCR beta chains as cytomegalovirus-associated. Specificity of a few CMV-associated chains for CMV antigens was verified in vitro. Most TCR sequences were rare, but some public TCRs occurred in many donors.

Method: immunoSEQ multiplex PCR; TCRdb's copy keeps in-frame clones and lacks some. The table shows about 200,000 clones, with approximately 80% occurring only once. The chain joins TRBV23-1 to TRBJ2-1; 7 bases agree with TRBD2. TRBV23-1 is an ORF, with its function uncertain. The material sequenced was PBMCs. This clonotype originated in a woman in her 30s in good health and CMV-seropositive. The CDR3 protein is CAIGTIYNEQFF. The DNA of the CDR3 is TGCGCCATTGGGACTATATACAATGAGCAGTTCTTC.